Listed here are 22 T cell receptor beta chains from one sample, sequenced in a study of T cell responses to AZD1222 COVID-19 vaccine. Profiling relied on immunoSEQ multiplex PCR, and the TCRdb table lists in-frame clones only, not all of them. This repertoire shows approximately 150,000 clones, roughly 90% found once; its top ten account for 4% to 5.5%. This specimen consisted of peripheral blood, obtained 28 days after the second AZD1222 dose. The receptors derive from an adult who received the AZD1222 COVID-19 vaccine.

The chain joins TRBV10-2 to TRBJ2-1; D is undetermined. The CDR3 spans 14 residues. Trimming took off 0 bases at V and 8 bases at J, with 11 bases between the two ends. Germline V gene lookup returns CDR1 WSHSY and CDR2 SAAADI. The CDR3 DNA is TGCGCCAGCAGTGAGTCCACCTTATTGGATGAGCAGTTCTTC. Translated, it gives CASSESTLLDEQFF.

V is TRBV25-1 and J is TRBJ1-5; D call uncertain. Germline CDR1 reads MGHDK; CDR2 reads SYGVNS. With 5 bases removed from V and 0 bases from J, the gap between germline ends came to 8 bases. There are 14 residues in the CDR3. CDR3 protein: CASSKGYSNQPQHF. CDR3 nucleotides: TGTGCCAGCAGTAAAGGGTATAGCAATCAGCCCCAGCATTTT.

This chain uses TRBV11-2 with TRBJ1-1; 7 bases are a match to TRBD1. CDR3 length equals 15 residues. Germline values: CDR1 SGHAT, CDR2 FQNNGV. J gave up 3 bases and V 6 bases, and 10 bases lay outside the gene matches. CDR3 loop: CASRHPLTGDTEAFF. The CDR3 region has the DNA TGTGCCAGCAGACATCCCCTAACAGGGGACACTGAAGCTTTCTTT.

V usage is TRBV2 and J usage is TRBJ2-1; 12 nucleotides match TRBD2. J was trimmed by 0 bases and V by 6 bases; bases with no gene match: 6. The CDR3 is 17 residues long. The germline V gene has CDR1 SNHLY and CDR2 FYNNEI. CDR3 DNA sequence: TGTGCCAGCAGCCTCGGACTAGCGGGGAGCTCCTACAATGAGCAGTTCTTC. As protein: CASSLGLAGSSYNEQFF.

V and J are TRBV5-5 and TRBJ2-2; 7 nucleotides match TRBD1. Germline CDR1 reads SGHKS; CDR2 reads YYEKEE (reference sequence). The V and J ends lost 9 bases and 1 base, in that order; junction bases with no gene match: 6. The CDR3 is 14 residues long. CDR3 bases: TGTGCCACCTCGACAGGGTTGAACACCGGGGAGCTGTTTTTT. The encoded protein is CATSTGLNTGELFF.

This clone was detected only once. The chain uses TRBV27 and TRBJ1-5, with D perhaps matching TRBD1 (5 bases). In germline, CDR1 is MNHEY, CDR2 SMNVEV (reference sequence). CDR3 length: 12 residues. With 6 bases removed from V and 4 bases from J, the gap between germline ends came to 7 bases. Written as DNA, the CDR3 is TGTGCCAGCAGCTACAGGAATCAGCCCCAGCATTTT. Translated, it gives CASSYRNQPQHF.

V gene TRBV27 combines with J gene TRBJ1-1, with D unclear. Trimming took off 4 bases at V and 3 bases at J, with 12 bases between the two ends. Per the germline V gene, CDR1 is MNHEY and CDR2 is SMNVEV (reference sequence). The CDR3 extends over 14 amino acids. The CDR3: CASSSDGDYTEAFF. DNA of the CDR3: TGTGCCAGCAGTTCAGATGGGGATTACACTGAAGCTTTCTTT.

V usage is TRBV5-1 and J usage is TRBJ1-2; 10 bases agree with TRBD1. The germline V gene has CDR1 SGHRS and CDR2 YFSETQ. J gave up 5 bases and V 4 bases, and 8 bases lay outside the gene matches. The CDR3 runs to 15 residues. CDR3: CASSERQGAGYGYTF. As DNA, the CDR3 is TGCGCCAGCAGCGAAAGACAGGGGGCCGGGTATGGCTACACCTTC.

The V gene is TRBV6-5, the J gene TRBJ2-7; the D is unclear. Germline assignment: CDR1 MNHEY and CDR2 SVGAGI. V lost 0 bases and J 2 bases, leaving 8 bases between the germline ends. The CDR3 is made up of 14 amino acids. The DNA of the CDR3 is TGTGCCAGCAGTTACTCGGCAGGAACCTACGAGCAGTACTTC. This encodes CASSYSAGTYEQYF.

The V gene is TRBV4-1, the J gene TRBJ2-5; D might be TRBD2 (6 bases). Germline loops: CDR1 MGHRA, CDR2 YSYEKL. V was trimmed by 4 bases and J by 1 base, leaving 19 bases between them. The CDR3 spans 17 residues. CDR3: CASSLGGPAKIQETQYF. DNA for the CDR3: TGCGCCAGCAGCCTCGGGGGTCCCGCTAAAATCCAAGAGACCCAGTACTTC.

The CDR3 is CASSGRQGASQPQHF. CDR3 bases: TGTGCCAGCAGCGGCAGACAGGGGGCGAGTCAGCCCCAGCATTTT. The V call is TRBV6-5, the J call TRBJ1-5; TRBD1 matches at 10 bases. Germline V gene lookup returns CDR1 MNHEY and CDR2 SVGAGI. Losses at the gene ends were 6 bases for V and 6 bases for J; bases not matched to a gene: 8. The CDR3 loop spans 15 amino acids.

The chain combines TRBV11-2 with TRBJ2-3; 9 nucleotides align to TRBD2. The CDR3 extends over 16 amino acids. CDR1 SGHAT and CDR2 FQNNGV come from the germline V gene. The V and J ends lost 5 bases and 3 bases, in that order; junction bases with no gene match: 9. The CDR3 loop reads CASSPYSGGSTDTQYF. As DNA, the CDR3 is TGTGCCAGCAGCCCCTACAGCGGGGGGTCGACAGATACGCAGTATTTT.

This clone was found once. V and J are TRBV6-2 or TRBV6-3 and TRBJ2-7; TRBD1 aligns across 7 bases. Germline trimming cut 2 bases from V and 0 bases from J; bases unmatched to any gene: 7. The CDR3 covers 16 residues. Germline V gives CDR1 MNHEY, CDR2 SVGEGT. DNA for the CDR3: TGTGCCAGCAGTTACGTGCGACAGGGCCGCTCCTACGAGCAGTACTTC. The encoded protein is CASSYVRQGRSYEQYF.

The V call is TRBV6-4, the J call TRBJ1-2, with D unresolved. V shed 2 bases and J shed 6 bases, with 25 bases lying between them. CDR1 MRHNA and CDR2 SNTAGT come from the germline V gene. CDR3 length: 18 amino acids. CDR3 residues: CASSDAPKGAYPRDGYTF. The CDR3 DNA follows: TGTGCCAGCAGTGACGCCCCGAAGGGCGCCTATCCCCGGGATGGCTACACCTTC.

The chain has TRBV6-5 and TRBJ2-7, with a weak D call TRBD2 (7 bases). The ends were cut back, 0 bases at V and 5 bases at J, with 14 bases in the middle. Germline V lookup: CDR1 MNHEY, CDR2 SVGAGI. This CDR3 is 15 amino acids long. The CDR3 loop reads CASSYSWEGGNEQYF. The CDR3, as DNA: TGTGCCAGCAGTTACTCGTGGGAGGGGGGGAACGAGCAGTACTTC.

The chain joins TRBV6-2 or TRBV6-3 to TRBJ1-2; D might be TRBD1 (6 bases). Deletions cut 5 bases from V and 8 bases from J, with 18 bases between. Per the germline V gene, CDR1 is MNHEY and CDR2 is SVGEGT. CDR3 length: 14 residues. Here the CDR3 reads CASSDGGQLAGYTF. In DNA form, the CDR3 reads TGTGCCAGCAGTGATGGGGGACAACTAGCGGGCTACACCTTC.

The V gene is TRBV2, the J gene TRBJ2-5; 14 nucleotides align to TRBD2. Per the germline V gene, CDR1 is SNHLY and CDR2 is FYNNEI. After removal of 6 bases from V and 4 bases from J, the junction contained 4 bases not matched to a gene. The CDR3 has 15 amino acids. The CDR3 nucleotides read TGTGCCAGCAGGACTAGCGGGGGGGCGAGAGAGACCCAGTACTTC. It yields the protein CASRTSGGARETQYF.

This rearrangement joins TRBV15 to TRBJ1-5, with D hard to call. V dropped 6 bases and J dropped 0 bases, with 6 bases sitting between them. This CDR3 is built from 13 residues. Looked up from germline, CDR1 is LNHNV and CDR2 is YYDKDF (reference sequence). The CDR3 here is CATSVGSNQPQHF. In DNA form, the CDR3 reads TGTGCCACCAGTGTCGGTAGCAATCAGCCCCAGCATTTT.

The J gene is TRBJ1-2, the V gene TRBV5-6, with 8 bases that match TRBD1. V trimming: 5 bases; J trimming: 7 bases; junction bases outside the gene matches: 7. The CDR3 is made up of 13 amino acids. The germline V gene has CDR1 SGHDT and CDR2 YYEEEE. The CDR3 region is CASRSDRVGGYTF. Here the CDR3 DNA reads TGTGCCAGCAGATCGGACAGGGTAGGTGGCTACACCTTC.

The rearrangement uses TRBV5-8 and TRBJ2-5, with unresolved D. Trimming pared 2 bases from V and 7 bases from J, leaving 9 bases between. The CDR3 extends over 12 amino acids. Germline CDR1 is SGHTS and CDR2 is YDEGEE. The CDR3 reads CASSFPPGTQYF. The CDR3 coding sequence is TGTGCCAGCAGCTTCCCCCCGGGGACCCAGTACTTC.

This chain uses TRBV9 with TRBJ1-4; D remains ambiguous. Per the germline V gene, CDR1 is SGDLS and CDR2 is YYNGEE. The germline V and J ends were trimmed by 4 bases and 4 bases, with 11 bases remaining between them. The CDR3 is 14 amino acids. CDR3 sequence (DNA): TGTGCCAGCAGCTCTCGCAACAGTAATGAAAAACTGTTTTTT. Its protein is CASSSRNSNEKLFF.

The J gene is TRBJ1-4, the V gene TRBV5-8; perhaps TRBD1 as D (6 bases). Germline V gene sequence: CDR1 SGHTS, CDR2 YDEGEE. Deletions cut 2 bases from V and 1 base from J, with 12 bases between. This CDR3 has 16 residues. In nucleotides, the CDR3 is TGTGCCAGCAGCTTAGGTCTGGACAGAACTAATGAAAAACTGTTTTTT. This gives the protein CASSLGLDRTNEKLFF.